The clone carrying this T cell receptor (beta chain) was counted many times. What it recognizes is unknown. Between the trimmed V and J ends, which lost 1 base and 5 bases, there was a span of 14 bases. CDR3 length equals 15 residues. The V gene's germline CDR1 is MGHRA and CDR2 YSYEKL. This sample stems from a study of CD8 T cells in ankylosing spondylitis. TCR beta libraries were made by quantitative 5'-RACE with molecular barcodes. TCRdb passed the 5' RACE reads through MiXCR, listing each CDR3 protein once. Of about 140,000 distinct CDR3 sequences in the sample, more than 7% are singletons; the top ten hold roughly 7.2%. General study findings and limits: Made up of eight or nine highly homologous variants, a TCR beta motif appeared characteristic of ankylosing spondylitis blood. Reactive arthritis synovial fluid and blood previously showed some of these motif variants. Peripheral blood held disease-linked clones only at relatively low frequency, and these were CD8+.

The receptor comes from a male donor with ankylosing spondylitis. The rearrangement joins TRBV4-1 to TRBJ2-5; the D gene could be TRBD1 or TRBD2 (5 bases each). Material for sequencing was synovial fluid, either unsorted or a sorted T cell fraction (not recorded which). The CDR3 region has the DNA TGCGCCAGCAGCCAAGGGGCCGGGGACGGGGAGACCCAGTACTTC. The encoded protein is CASSQGAGDGETQYF.